These 28 T cell receptor beta chains came from one sample sequenced in a study of control samples from healthy donors and cancer patients. Produced via immunoSEQ multiplex PCR; TCRdb's table is partial and in-frame only. Of under 85,000 clones in the sample, approximately 82% were seen once. The sequenced sample was PBMCs. All receptors come from a man aged 60-69 years with head and neck cancer.

This chain joins TRBV5-4 and TRBJ1-6; TRBD1 aligns across 10 bases. In germline, CDR1 is SGHNT, CDR2 YYREEE (reference sequence). This CDR3 spans 16 amino acids. J lost 4 bases, V lost 2 bases, and 3 bases had no gene match. CDR3 residues: CASSFRTGGYNSPLHF. The CDR3 region has the DNA TGTGCCAGCAGCTTCAGGACAGGGGGTTATAATTCACCCCTCCACTTT.

The chain uses TRBV19 and TRBJ1-3; unclear D gene. The CDR3 extends over 15 amino acids. Trimming pared 2 bases from V and 2 bases from J, leaving 10 bases between. Germline V gives CDR1 LNHDA, CDR2 SQIVND (reference sequence). The CDR3 region has the DNA TGTGCCAGTAGTATAATGACGGGCGCTGGAAACACCATATATTTT. This sequence encodes CASSIMTGAGNTIYF.

The genes are TRBV18 and TRBJ2-1; TRBD2 might be the D (5 bases). The CDR3 totals 14 residues. Germline V gives CDR1 KGHSH, CDR2 LQKENI. The germline V and J ends were trimmed by 0 bases and 9 bases, with 12 bases remaining between them. CDR3 protein: CASSPPARGGEQFF. The CDR3 nucleotides read TGTGCCAGCTCACCACCCGCTAGAGGAGGTGAGCAGTTCTTC.

The chain carries TRBV10-3 and TRBJ2-1; weak D call: TRBD1 (6 bases). The CDR3 sequence is 13 residues long. Germline CDR1 is ENHRY and CDR2 is SYGVKD. With 9 bases removed from V and 4 bases from J, the gap between germline ends came to 13 bases. This CDR3 reads CAITGTSYNEQFF. The CDR3 DNA is TGTGCCATAACCGGGACATCTTACAATGAGCAGTTCTTC.

This clone was picked up a small number of times. This chain uses TRBV28 with TRBJ2-7, with D perhaps TRBD2 (6 bases). The CDR3 loop spans 15 amino acids. The V gene's germline CDR1 is MDHEN and CDR2 SYDVKM. The V and J ends lost 3 bases and 5 bases respectively, with 17 bases between them. CDR3 in amino acids: CASSFGGTGENEQYF. The CDR3 DNA reads TGTGCCAGCAGTTTTGGTGGAACGGGGGAGAACGAGCAGTACTTC. Full variable domain (rest looked up from reference TRBV28 and TRBJ2-7): DVKVTQSSRYLVKRTGEKVFLECVQDMDHENMFWYRQDPGLGLRLIYFSYDVKMKEKGDIPEGYSVSREKKERFSLILESASTNQTSMYLCASSFGGTGENEQYFGPGTRLTVT.

This clone showed up just once. The chain has TRBV5-4 and TRBJ1-4, with 8 bases that match TRBD1. The CDR3 runs 14 residues. V trimming: 1 base; J trimming: 8 bases; junction bases outside the gene matches: 4. CDR1 SGHNT and CDR2 YYREEE come from the germline V gene (reference sequence). CDR3 bases: TGTGCCAGCAGCTTGCAGGGGGCTGAGGAAAAACTGTTTTTT. Translating it yields CASSLQGAEEKLFF. Full variable domain (missing parts from reference TRBV5-4 and TRBJ1-4): ETGVTQSPTHLIKTRGQQVTLRCSSQSGHNTVSWYQQALGQGPQFIFQYYREEENGRGNFPPRFSGLQFPNYSSELNVNALELDDSALYLCASSLQGAEEKLFFGSGTQLSVL.

In its sample, this clone was seen a few times. Without the conserved terminal phenylalanine or tryptophan, this CDR3 likely stems from a read error. Because the CDR3's place on the DNA is in doubt, the DNA is left out and the CDR3 is given as listed by TCRdb. CDR3 sequence: CASSKGTGVCRI. The chain has TRBV2 and TRBJ1-1; the tabulated D call, TRBD1, remains unverified against the DNA. From its first to its last residue, the CDR3 has 12 amino acids. Germline-derived CDR1 and CDR2 are SNHLY and FYNNEI.

This clone was counted once. The chain links TRBV7-9 to TRBJ1-2, with D tentatively TRBD1 (6 bases). Germline V gene data show CDR1 as SEHNR and CDR2 as FQNEAQ (reference sequence). V gave up 5 bases and J gave up 3 bases, with 19 bases separating them. CDR3 length: 16 residues. The CDR3 DNA sequence: TGTGCCAGCAGCCATATTAACCGGGGGCCGGACTATGGCTACACCTTC. This codes for CASSHINRGPDYGYTF. The entire variable domain, with the rest obtained from reference TRBV7-9 and TRBJ1-2, is as follows: DTGVSQNPRHKITKRGQNVTFRCDPISEHNRLYWYRQTLGQGPEFLTYFQNEAQLEKSRLLSDRFSAERPKGSFSTLEIQRTEQGDSAMYLCASSHINRGPDYGYTFGSGTRLTVV.

The chain links TRBV18 to TRBJ2-2; 8 nucleotides match TRBD2. The CDR3 contains 15 residues. Germline assignment: CDR1 KGHSH and CDR2 LQKENI. The J segment lost 2 bases and the V segment lost 6 bases, leaving 5 bases of the junction unmatched. In DNA, the CDR3 is TGTGCCAGCTCCCTTACTAGCGGTAACACCGGGGAGCTGTTTTTT. Protein: CASSLTSGNTGELFF.

The chain employs TRBV19 and TRBJ1-2, with D uncertain. The germline V gene has CDR1 LNHDA and CDR2 SQIVND (reference sequence). This CDR3 has 14 amino acids. V was clipped by 6 bases and J by 2 bases, with 13 bases between them. CDR3 nucleotide sequence: TGTGCCAGTAGCATTTGGGGAACGAACTATGGCTACACCTTC. It codes for CASSIWGTNYGYTF.

The chain employs TRBV3-1 (or the pseudogene TRBV3-2) and TRBJ2-7; 10 nucleotides agree with TRBD2. The CDR3 runs 15 residues. J lost 6 bases, V lost 2 bases, and 7 bases had no gene match. CDR1 and CDR2 from the germline V gene are LGHDT and YNNKEL (reference sequence). The CDR3 DNA sequence: TGTGCCAGCAGCCAAAGGCTAGCGGGAGTTTCCGAGCAGTACTTC. This sequence encodes CASSQRLAGVSEQYF.

J is TRBJ2-7 and V is TRBV6-5, with 8 nucleotides matching TRBD2. Trimming removed 2 bases from V and 2 bases from J; junction bases left unmatched: 5. Germline loops: CDR1 MNHEY, CDR2 SVGAGI. There are 15 residues in the CDR3. This CDR3 reads CASSYRLAGTYEQYF. CDR3 in DNA: TGTGCCAGCAGTTACCGGCTAGCGGGCACCTACGAGCAGTACTTC.

In its sample, this clone was seen a few times. This chain uses TRBV4-1 with TRBJ2-3; tentatively, D is TRBD1 (6 bases). Trimming took off 4 bases at V and 0 bases at J, with 17 bases between the two ends. Looked up from germline, CDR1 is MGHRA and CDR2 is YSYEKL. The CDR3 length is 17 residues. DNA for the CDR3: TGCGCCAGCAGCCGCCGGGACATACAGCTTAGCACAGATACGCAGTATTTT. Amino acid sequence: CASSRRDIQLSTDTQYF.

The rearrangement links TRBV5-1 to TRBJ2-3, with TRBD2 matching over 11 bases. Germline CDR1 SGHRS, CDR2 YFSETQ. The CDR3 length is 16 residues. Losses at the gene ends were 4 bases for V and 4 bases for J; bases not matched to a gene: 8. The chain's CDR3 is CASSPLTSGTADTQYF. The CDR3, as DNA: TGCGCCAGCAGCCCTCTGACTAGCGGGACAGCAGATACGCAGTATTTT.

This clone was counted a few times. The J gene is TRBJ2-6, the V gene TRBV28; D is ambiguous. Germline CDR1 is MDHEN and CDR2 is SYDVKM. The CDR3 runs 17 residues. V lost 6 bases and J 3 bases, leaving 18 bases between the germline ends. CDR3 in DNA: TGTGCCAGCAGCCCCCCCCCTGGCGAAAATGGGGCCAACGTCCTGACTTTC. This encodes CASSPPPGENGANVLTF.

CDR3 residues: CASSLVFGRANYGYTF. The CDR3, as DNA: TGTGCCAGCAGCTTAGTTTTTGGCCGAGCTAACTATGGCTACACCTTC. The rearrangement joins TRBV7-2 to TRBJ1-2; D remains unclear. Germline values: CDR1 SGHTA, CDR2 FQGNSA. The CDR3 covers 16 residues. V lost 1 base, J lost 0 bases, and 12 bases lay in between.

V is TRBV20-1 and J is TRBJ1-4, with D uncertain. Trimming took 6 bases from V and 4 from J, leaving 21 bases between them. The CDR3 consists of 16 residues. Germline V lookup: CDR1 DFQATT, CDR2 SNEGSKA (reference sequence). This chain's CDR3 is CSASPDRRRSNEKLFF. The DNA for the CDR3 is TGCAGTGCAAGTCCGGACCGCCGTCGGAGTAATGAAAAACTGTTTTTT.

The chain is built from TRBV28 and TRBJ1-4, with TRBD1 matching over 8 bases. J was trimmed by 5 bases and V by 4 bases; bases with no gene match: 6. CDR3 size: 15 residues. CDR1 MDHEN and CDR2 SYDVKM come from the germline V gene. The DNA for the CDR3 is TGTGCCAGCAGTTCCTCCGGGACAGGAAATGAAAAACTGTTTTTT. It codes for CASSSSGTGNEKLFF.

The gene calls are TRBV9 and TRBJ2-1, with 13 nucleotides matching TRBD2. The CDR3 totals 18 residues. Looked up from germline, CDR1 is SGDLS and CDR2 is YYNGEE. J lost 2 bases, V lost 4 bases, and 9 bases had no gene match. For the CDR3, the DNA is TGTGCCAGCAGCTCCCCAAGGACTAGCGGGAGCACCTACAATGAGCAGTTCTTC. As protein: CASSSPRTSGSTYNEQFF. The full variable domain, rest sourced from reference TRBV9 and TRBJ2-1, is DSGVTQTPKHLITATGQRVTLRCSPRSGDLSVYWYQQSLDQGLQFLIQYYNGEERAKGNILERFSAQQFPDLHSELNLSSLELGDSALYFCASSSPRTSGSTYNEQFFGPGTRLTVL.

The chain employs TRBV12-5 and TRBJ1-3; D not certain. The CDR3 has 16 amino acids. Deletions cut 0 bases from V and 0 bases from J, with 9 bases between. Germline V CDR1 and CDR2: LGHNT, FRNRAP. CDR3: CASGLVLRLSGNTIYF. The CDR3 nucleotides are TGTGCTAGTGGTTTGGTACTGCGCCTCTCTGGAAACACCATATATTTT.

The gene calls are TRBV5-4 and TRBJ2-1; 7 positions agree with TRBD2. The CDR3 sequence is 13 residues long. Trimming cost V 2 bases and J 8 bases; bases outside gene matches: 4. Germline V gene data show CDR1 as SGHNT and CDR2 as YYREEE (reference sequence). The CDR3 nucleotides read TGTGCCAGCAGCTTAGCGGGAAGCCATGAGCAGTTCTTC. This sequence encodes CASSLAGSHEQFF.

CDR3 protein: CASSSAGTRGEKLFF. The DNA for the CDR3 is TGTGCCAGCAGTTCGGCGGGAACTCGGGGCGAAAAACTGTTTTTT. The chain couples TRBV28 to TRBJ1-4, with D maybe TRBD1 (5 bases). The CDR3 has 15 residues. Per the germline V gene, CDR1 is MDHEN and CDR2 is SYDVKM. The germline V and J ends were trimmed by 4 bases and 8 bases, with 17 bases remaining between them.

This chain joins TRBV18 and TRBJ2-7, with 11 bases that match TRBD1. The CDR3 contains 17 residues. Germline values: CDR1 KGHSH, CDR2 LQKENI. The V segment lost 1 base and the J segment 2 bases; nucleotides outside the gene matches: 7. As DNA, the CDR3 is TGTGCCAGCTCACCACGATCTCCGGGACAGGGGGCCTACGAGCAGTACTTC. Protein product: CASSPRSPGQGAYEQYF.

CDR3 region: CASSSRQGNTIYF. In nucleotides, the CDR3 is TGTGCCAGCAGCTCCCGTCAGGGAAACACCATATATTTT. This sequence joins TRBV6-5 and TRBJ1-3, with no clear D. Germline V lookup: CDR1 MNHEY, CDR2 SVGAGI. The CDR3 covers 13 residues. Trimming stripped 6 bases from V and 4 bases from J, with 10 bases between.

This sequence joins TRBV19 and TRBJ2-3; D gene unclear. The CDR3 length is 12 residues. The germline gives CDR1 LNHDA, CDR2 SQIVND (reference sequence). V was shortened by 7 bases and J by 6 bases, with 11 bases between the two germline ends. CDR3 residues: CASISQVDTQYF. In DNA, the CDR3 is TGTGCCAGTATCTCCCAGGTGGATACGCAGTATTTT.

This clone has only one observation. The chain has TRBV5-6 and TRBJ2-2; possibly TRBD2 for D (6 bases). Germline values: CDR1 SGHDT, CDR2 YYEEEE. The CDR3 runs to 16 residues. The V end lost 0 bases, the J end lost 1 base, and 10 bases lay between the germline ends. The CDR3 bases are TGTGCCAGCAGCTTGGTAGCGGAGAAGAACACCGGGGAGCTGTTTTTT. Residues: CASSLVAEKNTGELFF.

This clone showed up just a few times. V usage is TRBV5-6 and J usage is TRBJ2-1; 7 bases are a match to TRBD2. This CDR3 is 16 amino acids long. Germline lookup yields CDR1 SGHDT and CDR2 YYEEEE. Trimming cost V 0 bases and J 3 bases; bases outside gene matches: 6. CDR3 region: CASSLAAREVYNEQFF. The CDR3 nucleotides read TGTGCCAGCAGCTTGGCTGCCCGGGAGGTCTACAATGAGCAGTTCTTC.

This chain joins TRBV7-2 and TRBJ2-7; 12 nucleotides match TRBD2. CDR3 length equals 16 residues. V shed 6 bases, J shed 5 bases, and the junction held 11 bases outside the gene matches. CDR1 is SGHTA, CDR2 FQGNSA, per germline. The CDR3 here is CASSLTLAGGPHEQYF. As DNA, the CDR3 is TGTGCCAGCAGTCTAACCCTAGCGGGAGGGCCCCACGAGCAGTACTTC.